This T cell receptor beta chain was recorded in a study of response to subunit inactivated influenza vaccine. The CDR3 covers 15 residues. Germline V CDR1 and CDR2: SEHNR, FQNEAQ (reference sequence). J was trimmed by 4 bases and V by 4 bases; bases with no gene match: 8. In TCRdb, the RT-PCR reads were re-called with MiXCR into one record per CDR3 protein. The sample has 800,000 or so distinct CDR3 sequences; approximately 21% are singletons. The sequencing used PBMCs from blood, collected around 5 days after vaccination. This TCR derives from a man aged 50-60 years who received an inactivated influenza vaccine. The chain couples TRBV7-9 to TRBJ2-7; 9 bases map to TRBD1. CDR3 loop: CASSSDRGTVYEQYF. For the CDR3, the DNA is TGTGCCAGCAGCTCGGACAGGGGCACGGTATACGAGCAGTACTTC.